The rows below give T cell receptor beta chains drawn from one sample of a study of blood T cells in healthy people across ages. TCRdb passed the 5' RACE reads through MiXCR, listing each CDR3 protein once. Among more than 500,000 distinct CDR3 sequences, about 27% were seen once, and the ten largest hold approximately 3.6%. These same records also appear under a second study, on T cells of mothers and their children.

The source material was blood. The receptors derive from a boy between 2 and 10 years old in good health. CDR3s include the opening cysteine and the closing phenylalanine or tryptophan. D genes are given only for firm matches. Some rows mark clone size as missing; the rest say once, few, many or name a class of expanded clone.

CDR3 DNA,CDR3 protein,V gene,clone size,J gene,D gene
TGCAGCGTTGATTCTTGGGAAAGAGGAGAGCAGTACTTC,CSVDSWERGEQYF,TRBV29-1,-,TRBJ2-7,-
TGCAGTGCTAGAGTAGGGGCGGGGGGAGAGACCCAGTACTTC,CSARVGAGGETQYF,TRBV20-1,-,TRBJ2-5,TRBD2
TGTGCCAGCAGCTTCCGGACAGTAAGGGCCTACGAGCAGTACTTC,CASSFRTVRAYEQYF,TRBV5-6,once,TRBJ2-7,-
TGTGCCAGCAGCCAAGCTTCGGGGAGAGATACGCAGTATTTT,CASSQASGRDTQYF,TRBV3-1,few,TRBJ2-3,-
TGTGCCAGCTCACCACCGGGGCGAGCGGGAGGCGTCCAAGAGACCCAGTACTTC,CASSPPGRAGGVQETQYF,TRBV18,few,TRBJ2-5,TRBD2
TGCAGTGCTAGAGATCTTGGGACGAACACCGGGGAGCTGTTTTTT,CSARDLGTNTGELFF,TRBV20-1,once,TRBJ2-2,-
TGTGCCAGCAGGAACTGGAGCAGTTCAGAGACCCAGTACTTC,CASRNWSSSETQYF,TRBV5-6,few,TRBJ2-5,-
TGTGCCAGCAGCGCAGCGGGATCTAGTCGCAGGGATACGCAGTATTTT,CASSAAGSSRRDTQYF,TRBV9,-,TRBJ2-3,TRBD2
TGTGCCAGCAGGATTGGGACAGGGTGGTGGCGGGGATTCTACACCTTC,CASRIGTGWWRGFYTF,TRBV12-3/TRBV12-4,-,TRBJ1-2,TRBD1
TGCGCCAGCAGTACGGACAGGAGCTCCTACAATGAGCAGTTCTTC,CASSTDRSSYNEQFF,TRBV5-1,few,TRBJ2-1,TRBD1
TGCAGTGCTAGCCGGGCGCTCAGGGCAAGTGCGGAAAAACTGTTTTTT,CSASRALRASAEKLFF,TRBV20-1,few,TRBJ1-4,-
TGCGCCAGCAGGCTAGGGGCGGGGAACACTGAAGCTTTCTTT,CASRLGAGNTEAFF,TRBV5-1,-,TRBJ1-1,-
TGTGCCAGCAGCTTTCGTTCGCCCGGGGAGCTGTTTTTT,CASSFRSPGELFF,TRBV7-2,-,TRBJ2-2,-
TGTGCCAGCAGTTTGAGGGGTCGGGGGGAGGAGGGGACCCAGTACTTC,CASSLRGRGEEGTQYF,TRBV12-3/TRBV12-4,-,TRBJ2-5,TRBD2
TGCAGTGCTAGAACGGGCAGGGAAGCTTTCTTT,CSARTGREAFF,TRBV20-1,-,TRBJ1-1,-
TGTGCCAGCAGCTCGTCAACCGGGGAGCTGTTTTTT,CASSSSTGELFF,TRBV11-2,many,TRBJ2-2,-
TGTGCCACCAGCAGATCGGGACTCGTCTACGAGCAGTACTTC,CATSRSGLVYEQYF,TRBV15,-,TRBJ2-7,-
TGTGCCAGCAGCCAAGGGGTAGCGGGAGAGACCCAGTACTTC,CASSQGVAGETQYF,TRBV3-1,few,TRBJ2-5,TRBD2
TGTGCCAGCAGCCCTACTCAGTACTCTCAGGGAAGGTCCTACGAGCAGTACTTC,CASSPTQYSQGRSYEQYF,TRBV7-2,-,TRBJ2-7,-
TGTGCCAGCAGCTTAGCGATTCCTCCAGGCGGGACTAATGAGTTCTTC,CASSLAIPPGGTNEFF,TRBV11-2,-,TRBJ2-5,TRBD2
TGTGCCATCAGTGTAGGGGGAGCCAAAAACATTCAGTACTTC,CAISVGGAKNIQYF,TRBV10-3,-,TRBJ2-4,-
TGTGCCAGTGAGAGGCAGGGGCGACCACTCACCAACTATGGCTACACCTTC,CASERQGRPLTNYGYTF,TRBV28,few,TRBJ1-2,-
TGTGCCAGCGCGGTCCTGGGAAGCTACAATGAGCAGTTCTTC,CASAVLGSYNEQFF,TRBV27,-,TRBJ2-1,-
TGTGCCACGACGGGACAGGTCGGTGAAAAACTGTTTTTT,CATTGQVGEKLFF,TRBV15,-,TRBJ1-4,TRBD1
TGTGCCAGCAGTCGACAGGGTCCGAGCGAGACCCAGTACTTC,CASSRQGPSETQYF,TRBV2,once,TRBJ2-5,TRBD1
TGTGCCAGCAGTTATCGGGGAACCAAAAACATTCAGTACTTC,CASSYRGTKNIQYF,TRBV6-2/TRBV6-3,-,TRBJ2-4,-
TGTGCCATCAGTGAGTCGGCGGCCCCGGAAGCCGAGCAGTACTTC,CAISESAAPEAEQYF,TRBV10-3,-,TRBJ2-7,-
TGTGCCAGCAGTTTAATCAGGGCTGGAAACACCATATATTTT,CASSLIRAGNTIYF,TRBV12-3/TRBV12-4,-,TRBJ1-3,-
TGCGCCAGCAGTCGAACTAGCGGGGGGACCCTCCAGCAGTACTTC,CASSRTSGGTLQQYF,TRBV5-1,-,TRBJ2-7,TRBD2
TGCAGCGTTGTAAGGAAGGAGACCCAGTACTTC,CSVVRKETQYF,TRBV29-1,-,TRBJ2-5,-
TGCGCCAGCAGCCATCCCCGGGACAGGGGCGATCTCACAGATACGCAGTATTTT,CASSHPRDRGDLTDTQYF,TRBV4-1,-,TRBJ2-3,TRBD1
TGCGCCAGCAGCCCAGCACCGACCTACGAGCAGTACTTC,CASSPAPTYEQYF,TRBV5-1,-,TRBJ2-7,-
TGTGCCAGCAATATAGGCACAGATACGCAGTATTTT,CASNIGTDTQYF,TRBV12-3/TRBV12-4,-,TRBJ2-3,-
TGTGCCAGCAGCTTAAGTTCCGGGGGCAATCAGCCCCAGCATTTT,CASSLSSGGNQPQHF,TRBV7-2,-,TRBJ1-5,-
TGTGCCAGCAGCTTACGGACCGCAGGGGGGAGTTCACCCCTCCACTTT,CASSLRTAGGSSPLHF,TRBV7-9,-,TRBJ1-6,TRBD1
TGTGCCAGCAATAGGGGAAATACAGCCACAGATACGCAGTATTTT,CASNRGNTATDTQYF,TRBV7-3,-,TRBJ2-3,-
TGTGCTAGTGGTTTGACGTGGGACATTACGAAGGCTGACACTGAAGCTTTCTTT,CASGLTWDITKADTEAFF,TRBV12-5,few,TRBJ1-1,-
TGTGCCAGCAGGGTGGGACAGCGAAACACCATATATTTT,CASRVGQRNTIYF,TRBV7-4,few,TRBJ1-3,TRBD1
TGCAGTGCTAGAATGAGGGGATATGATGAAAAACTGTTTTTT,CSARMRGYDEKLFF,TRBV20-1,-,TRBJ1-4,-
TGCAGTGCCCTAGAGGGGGGGCTTGGCTACACCTTC,CSALEGGLGYTF,TRBV20-1,-,TRBJ1-2,-
TGTGCCAGCAGCTTAACCGAAGGGGACGAGCAGTACTTC,CASSLTEGDEQYF,TRBV7-2,-,TRBJ2-7,-
TGTGCCAGCAGTAGGGGCTCATGGGACACTGAAGCTTTCTTT,CASSRGSWDTEAFF,TRBV2,-,TRBJ1-1,-
TGTGCCAGCAGCTTTTTTGCTACCGGGGAGCTGTTTTTT,CASSFFATGELFF,TRBV7-9,-,TRBJ2-2,-
TGTGCCAGCCGCCCCCAGGCCCTCACAGATACGCAGTATTTT,CASRPQALTDTQYF,TRBV7-2,few,TRBJ2-3,-
TGCAGTGCTTGGCTAGCGGGGGGTGGTGAGACCCAGTACTTC,CSAWLAGGGETQYF,TRBV20-1,once,TRBJ2-5,TRBD2
TGCGCCAGCAGTTTTGAGGGACTAGTCTACGAGCAGTACTTC,CASSFEGLVYEQYF,TRBV10-2,-,TRBJ2-7,TRBD2
TGTGCCATCAGTGACAGCTATGGGGCCAACGTCCTGACTTTC,CAISDSYGANVLTF,TRBV10-3,few,TRBJ2-6,-
TGCGCCAGCAGCCAAGATTTCGGGACAGGGGGTAGTAGCTACACCTTC,CASSQDFGTGGSSYTF,TRBV4-3,few,TRBJ1-2,TRBD1
TGTGCCAGCAGTTCCCGTTTAGCCCCCTACGAGCAGTACTTC,CASSSRLAPYEQYF,TRBV27,-,TRBJ2-7,-
TGTGCCAGCAGCCAAGTGACATTAGCGGGGGGCACCGGGGAGCTGTTTTTT,CASSQVTLAGGTGELFF,TRBV3-1,-,TRBJ2-2,TRBD2
TGCAGTGCTGTAGATCGGGCCAGCTACAATGAGCAGTTCTTC,CSAVDRASYNEQFF,TRBV20-1,few,TRBJ2-1,-
TGTGCCAGCAGTCCAGGACAGGGTGGTAGTTCACCCCTCCACTTT,CASSPGQGGSSPLHF,TRBV12-3/TRBV12-4,-,TRBJ1-6,TRBD1
TGTGCCGGCAGCGTAGACGGGGGACTCAACGGCCAAGAGACCCAGTACTTC,CAGSVDGGLNGQETQYF,TRBV9,-,TRBJ2-5,-
TGCGCCAGCAGCGTGGATCGCTCCTACGAGCAGTACTTC,CASSVDRSYEQYF,TRBV5-1,few,TRBJ2-7,-
TGTGCCAGCAGCCGTACACCGGGACAGGCGAACAAAAACATTCAGTACTTC,CASSRTPGQANKNIQYF,TRBV12-3/TRBV12-4,-,TRBJ2-4,TRBD1
TGTGCCAGCAGGGGACAGGGGCGGGTCTATGGCTACACCTTC,CASRGQGRVYGYTF,TRBV6-1,few,TRBJ1-2,TRBD1
TGTGCCAGCAGAACTCCGGACGGCCGGTATAATTCACCCCTCCACTTT,CASRTPDGRYNSPLHF,TRBV6-2/TRBV6-3,once,TRBJ1-6,-